This record looks at one T cell receptor (beta chain) sequence and its context. The data belong to a study of shared clonotypes between healthy human individuals. The assay was immunoSEQ multiplex PCR, and TCRdb's table has in-frame clones only and misses some. The sample holds over a million clones, around 98% seen once. This sequence originates from a man aged 25 to 40 in good health. Specimen: naive CD4+ T cells sorted from blood. Subset in this sample: CD45RA+ positively selected.

The CDR3 loop reads CAITDRRDGGYTF. CDR3 DNA: TGTGCCATCACCGACAGACGAGATGGTGGCTACACCTTC. V gene TRBV10-3 combines with J gene TRBJ1-2, with D perhaps matching TRBD1 (5 bases). This CDR3 is 13 amino acids long. The ends were cut back, 7 bases at V and 7 bases at J, with 16 bases in the middle. Germline CDR1 ENHRY, CDR2 SYGVKD.